This TCR beta chain was observed in a study of cytomegalovirus exposure and HLA in healthy donors. The table lists this clone with a count of one. Its antigen is still unknown. The CDR3 length is 14 residues. Trimming pared 3 bases from V and 0 bases from J, leaving 8 bases between. Germline V gives CDR1 LNHDA, CDR2 SQIVND (reference sequence). Regarding the study as a whole: It was taken for granted in presence/absence analyses that sequencing depth across donors was roughly uniform.

The primer mix had 60 Vbeta and 13 Jbeta primers. TCRdb's table, derived via immunoSEQ multiplex PCR, lists solely in-frame clones and lacks some. This table has 75,000 to 95,000 clones, 69% appearing once. J is TRBJ1-2 and V is TRBV19, with D possibly being TRBD1 (6 bases). The sequence was collected from a man aged 45-60 years in good health and CMV-seronegative. Sequenced: PBMCs. CDR3 coding DNA: TGTGCCAGTAGTATCGGACAGCCTAACTATGGCTACACCTTC. This gives the protein CASSIGQPNYGYTF. The complete variable domain, with remaining parts taken from reference TRBV19 and TRBJ1-2, reads DGGITQSPKYLFRKEGQNVTLSCEQNLNHDAMYWYRQDPGQGLRLIYYSQIVNDFQKGDIAEGYSVSREKKESFPLTVTSAQKNPTAFYLCASSIGQPNYGYTFGSGTRLTVV.